This section outlines one TCR beta chain sequence together with its context. The sample belongs to a study of OX40 agonist ivuxolimab in advanced cancers. Study-level background: Every patient in dose escalation had hepatocellular carcinoma, melanoma, renal cell or head and neck cancer.

Data came from immunoSEQ multiplex PCR; TCRdb stores just in-frame clones and leaves some out. Of fewer than 80,000 clones listed, about 89% are singletons. This CDR3 has 17 residues. The trim removed 3 bases at V and 2 bases at J, leaving 5 bases unmatched. Germline V gives CDR1 MGHDK, CDR2 SYGVNS. The chain uses TRBV25-1 and TRBJ2-1, with TRBD2 matching 12 bases. This TCR derives from an adult with an advanced solid tumor such as melanoma, head and neck, liver or kidney cancer. The input for sequencing was CD4+ or CD8+ T cells sorted from blood, taken in a trial of the OX40 agonist ivuxolimab. Here the CDR3 DNA reads TGTGCCAGCAGTGACTTACTAGCGGGAGGAACCTACAATGAGCAGTTCTTC. The encoded protein is CASSDLLAGGTYNEQFF.